Listed below are T cell receptor beta chains from one sample, sequenced in a study of blood T cell repertoires in COVID-19. The data were produced by immunoSEQ multiplex PCR, yet TCRdb's version contains in-frame clones alone and is incomplete. The top ten clones hold approximately 7.2% of a sample with under 250,000 clones, about 85% of them seen once. The sequenced material came from peripheral blood. The receptors stem from a woman of 80 years or more with acute or convalescent COVID-19. CDR3s include the opening cysteine and the closing phenylalanine or tryptophan. D genes are given only for firm matches. Clone size, where shown, is once, few, many, or a class for clones that have expanded.

clone_size	v_call	d_call	j_call	cdr3_nt	cdr3_aa
few	TRBV6-4	TRBD2	TRBJ2-1	TGTGCCAGCAGTGACCGACCTCTAGCGGGAACCAATGAGCAGTTCTTC	CASSDRPLAGTNEQFF
once	TRBV28	TRBD1	TRBJ1-5	TGTGCCAGCAGTTCAGGACAGGGGGATCAGCCCCAGCATTTT	CASSSGQGDQPQHF
-	TRBV21-1	-	TRBJ2-7	-	CASSQVGQGTDEQYF
-	TRBV19	-	TRBJ1-2	TGTGCCAGTAGCCGAAGAACCAAACGGGAACCAGCTTCTAACTATGGCTACACCTTC	CASSRRTKREPASNYGYTF
-	TRBV28	TRBD2	TRBJ2-3	TGTGCCAGCAGTTTAGGTGTGGCTAGCGGGAGATGGTCGGGAGATACGCAGTATTTT	CASSLGVASGRWSGDTQYF
-	TRBV18	TRBD2	TRBJ2-6	TGTGCCAGCTCGCCCGGACTAGCGGGTACTACTGGGGCCAACGTCCTGACTTTC	CASSPGLAGTTGANVLTF
-	TRBV6-5	TRBD1	TRBJ1-5	TGTGCCAGCAGGGGGGGGGACAGGGAGAATCAGCCCCAGCATTTT	CASRGGDRENQPQHF
-	TRBV15	-	TRBJ2-6	TGTGCCACCAGCACGAGAAACTCTGGGGCCAACGTCCTGACTTTC	CATSTRNSGANVLTF
-	TRBV5-4	TRBD1	TRBJ2-1	TGTGCCAGCAGCTTGCGACTCGGGGGACAGGGAATGAACAATGAGCAGTTCTTC	CASSLRLGGQGMNNEQFF
-	TRBV7-9	TRBD1	TRBJ1-6	TGTGCCAGCAGCCAGACAGGGGGCGGTTCACCCCTCCACTTT	CASSQTGGGSPLHF
-	TRBV19	TRBD1	TRBJ2-7	TGTGCCAGTAGTATTTCGGGACAGGTGGGCGAGCAGTACTTC	CASSISGQVGEQYF
-	TRBV4-1	-	TRBJ1-2	TGCGCCAGCAGCCAATGGCGGGGGCTTCATGGCTACACCTTC	CASSQWRGLHGYTF
-	TRBV6-5	-	TRBJ2-3	TGTGCCAGCAGGCCGACAGGAGTTGGCACAGATACGCAGTATTTT	CASRPTGVGTDTQYF
-	TRBV19	TRBD2	TRBJ2-6	TGTGCCAGTACCCTGATGGGGGGGAGCTCTGGGGCCAACGTCCTGACTTTC	CASTLMGGSSGANVLTF
-	TRBV9	-	TRBJ2-7	TGTGCCAGCAGCGTAGAGAGCAGGGATGGCCGGCAGTACTTC	CASSVESRDGRQYF
-	TRBV4-1	TRBD2	TRBJ2-1	TGCGCCAGCAGCCAAGGACTAGCGGGAGAGTGGTATGAGCAGTTCTTC	CASSQGLAGEWYEQFF
-	TRBV7-3	TRBD2	TRBJ2-1	TGTGCCAGCAGCTTGGCGGGAGGGGTTTACAATGAGCAGTTCTTC	CASSLAGGVYNEQFF
once	TRBV13	TRBD1	TRBJ2-7	TGTGCCAGCAGCTCCCAGGACAGGGGAGGCTACGAGCAGTACTTC	CASSSQDRGGYEQYF
-	TRBV10-3	TRBD1	TRBJ2-3	TGTGCCGCCGGGAGCCGGGACAGGGGAACAGATACGCAGTATTTT	CAAGSRDRGTDTQYF
-	TRBV19	-	TRBJ2-7	TGTGCCAGTAGTGGAGGGAATACCTACGAGCAGTACTTC	CASSGGNTYEQYF
-	TRBV7-8	TRBD2	TRBJ2-2	TGTGCCAGCAGCTCGGCGGGGGGGACGAGCACCGGGGAGCTGTTTTTT	CASSSAGGTSTGELFF
few	TRBV3-1/TRBV3-2	-	TRBJ2-1	TGTGCCAGCAGCCAAGGTCAGGCAAAGCAGTTCTTC	CASSQGQAKQFF
-	TRBV12-3/TRBV12-4	-	TRBJ2-1	TGTGCCAGCAGTTTAGCGGGGGGTGAGCAGTTCTTC	CASSLAGGEQFF
-	TRBV9	-	TRBJ1-4	TGTGCCAGCAGCGTAGCTCTTGATCCACATAATGAAAAACTGTTTTTT	CASSVALDPHNEKLFF
few	TRBV5-6	TRBD1	TRBJ1-5	TGTGCCAGCAGCTCGACAGGGAGCAATCAGCCCCAGCATTTT	CASSSTGSNQPQHF
-	TRBV3-1/TRBV3-2	-	TRBJ2-3	TGTGCCAGCAGCCGGGGGGGACAGGCCAGAGATACGCAGTATTTT	CASSRGGQARDTQYF
-	TRBV11-2	-	TRBJ2-3	TGTGCCAGCAGCCCCCAGGGCAGGGCGCCTGGGTGGAATACGCAGTATTTT	CASSPQGRAPGWNTQYF
-	TRBV3-1/TRBV3-2	-	TRBJ2-7	TGTGCCAGCAGCCCCCTGGCGGGGGCTACCTACGAGCAGTACTTC	CASSPLAGATYEQYF
-	TRBV7-3	-	TRBJ1-6	TGTGCCAGCAGCTTCGGACGGACAAATTCACCCCTCCACTTT	CASSFGRTNSPLHF
-	TRBV2	TRBD2	TRBJ2-1	TGTGCCAGCACTCCGGGACTAGCGGGAGAGTTCTTC	CASTPGLAGEFF
-	TRBV2	TRBD2	TRBJ2-1	TGTGCCAGCAGTGACCTAGGGGGACTAGCGGATGACAATGAGCAGTTCTTC	CASSDLGGLADDNEQFF
-	TRBV11-2	-	TRBJ2-2	TGTGCCAGCAGCTTAGAGGGGGGATCCACCGGGGAGCTGTTTTTT	CASSLEGGSTGELFF
once	TRBV11-1	-	TRBJ2-7	TGTGCCAGCAAGTTAGACAGAACGAGCTCCTACGAGCAGTACTTC	CASKLDRTSSYEQYF
-	TRBV5-8	-	TRBJ1-5	TGTGCCAGCAGCTGGGGGGGCGTGCATCAGCCCCAGCATTTT	CASSWGGVHQPQHF
-	TRBV15	TRBD2	TRBJ2-1	TGTGCCACCAGCAGAGGAGCGGGGGGTTCCCAGTGGTTCTTC	CATSRGAGGSQWFF
-	TRBV6-6	-	TRBJ2-3	TGTGCCAGCAGTCACGGGGTTTTAACCCGTGCAGATACGCAGTATTTT	CASSHGVLTRADTQYF
-	TRBV7-3	TRBD2	TRBJ2-7	TGTGCCAGCAGCGACATAGCGGGAGACGAGCAGTACTTC	CASSDIAGDEQYF
-	TRBV5-1	TRBD2	TRBJ2-7	TGCGCCAGCAGCTTGCGGGGCGGGGGGTCCTACGAGCAGTACTTC	CASSLRGGGSYEQYF
few	TRBV29-1	TRBD1	TRBJ1-2	TGCAGCGTTGCCCGGGACAGCCCCTATGGCTACACCTTC	CSVARDSPYGYTF
few	TRBV16	-	TRBJ2-2	TGTGCCAGCAGTTCCGTCCGCGGCGGCGGGGAGCTGTTTTTT	CASSSVRGGGELFF
-	TRBV2	-	TRBJ1-5	TGTGCCAGCAGTGTGGAGAGTGGGCAGCCCCAGCATTTT	CASSVESGQPQHF
-	TRBV30	-	TRBJ1-5	TGTGCCTGGACCCTGATGGGGGCGCGGAGCAATCAGCCCCAGCATTTT	CAWTLMGARSNQPQHF
-	TRBV25-1	TRBD2	TRBJ2-1	TGTGCCAGCAGTGAAGGATCAGGGAGGGTAGCGGGAGTCAATGAGCAGTTCTTC	CASSEGSGRVAGVNEQFF
-	TRBV7-2	TRBD1	TRBJ2-2	TGTGCCAGCAGCTTAGTAGGGACAGGCGGGGAGCTGTTTTTT	CASSLVGTGGELFF
-	TRBV5-6	-	TRBJ1-1	TGTGCCAGCAGCTTGGGCGTAATGAAAATCCCTGAAGCTTTCTTT	CASSLGVMKIPEAFF
few	TRBV2	TRBD1	TRBJ1-2	TGTGCCAGCAGCGTAAGGACAGGGAGGTCGGAAGGCTACACCTTC	CASSVRTGRSEGYTF
-	TRBV9	TRBD2	TRBJ2-3	TGTGCCAGCAGCGTCTCTAGCGGGACTCCGGGTACGCAGTATTTT	CASSVSSGTPGTQYF
-	TRBV5-6	-	TRBJ2-5	TGTGCCAGCAGCTTGTACCCCCCCAGTGCCCAGGTGGAGACCCAGTACTTC	CASSLYPPSAQVETQYF
-	TRBV6-6	-	TRBJ2-7	TGTGCCAGCAGTTTCCGACGAGGGGGGGAGGTGGTCGAGCAGTACTTC	CASSFRRGGEVVEQYF
-	TRBV27	-	TRBJ2-6	TGTGCCAGCCGAACTTTGCGGCTCGGCTCTGGGGCCAACGTCCTGACTTTC	CASRTLRLGSGANVLTF
-	TRBV6-5	TRBD2	TRBJ2-7	TGTGCCAGCAGCCAGGGGCTAGCGGGGACCTACGAGCAGTACTTC	CASSQGLAGTYEQYF
-	TRBV5-8	-	TRBJ1-5	TGTGCCAGCAGCTGGAAGGGGGATTATGCTACGAGCAATCAGCCCCAGCATTTT	CASSWKGDYATSNQPQHF
-	TRBV21-1	-	TRBJ2-7	TGTGCCAGCAGCCACTGTGAGGGTAGCTCCTACGAGCAGTACTTC	CASSHCEGSSYEQYF
-	TRBV18	TRBD1	TRBJ2-1	TGTGCCAGCTCACCGACGACAGGGTCAAATGAGCAGTTCTTC	CASSPTTGSNEQFF
few	TRBV11-2	-	TRBJ2-5	TGTGCCAGCAGTCAAGCCAGACTGGGAGAGACCCAGTACTTC	CASSQARLGETQYF